These 27 T cell receptor beta chains originate from one sample sequenced in a study of control samples from healthy donors and cancer patients. Sequenced by immunoSEQ multiplex PCR; TCRdb stores in-frame clones only, minus some. Here the sample spans 40,000 to 65,000 clones, about nine tenths being singletons. Sequenced sample: PBMCs. These receptors came from a man in his sixties with head and neck cancer.

This clone was observed a handful of times. The chain joins TRBV6-5 to TRBJ1-1; 8 nucleotides line up with TRBD1. The germline V gene encodes CDR1 MNHEY and CDR2 SVGAGI. The V segment lost 6 bases and the J segment 9 bases; nucleotides outside the gene matches: 6. The CDR3 covers 12 residues. The CDR3 reads CASSSDRGQAFF. As DNA, the CDR3 is TGTGCCAGCAGCAGCGACAGGGGACAAGCTTTCTTT.

The genes are TRBV5-5 and TRBJ2-5; 10 nucleotides match TRBD2. Trimming removed 0 bases from V and 1 base from J; junction bases left unmatched: 3. This CDR3 is built from 16 residues. The germline gives CDR1 SGHKS, CDR2 YYEKEE (reference sequence). The CDR3 bases are TGTGCCAGCAGCTTGGGGACTAGCGGTTTCCAAGAGACCCAGTACTTC. It encodes CASSLGTSGFQETQYF.

The rearrangement joins TRBV3-1 (or the pseudogene TRBV3-2) to TRBJ2-7; 10 nucleotides match TRBD2. Trimming at V came to 2 bases and at J to 6 bases, leaving 7 bases not matched to a gene. CDR1 is LGHDT, CDR2 YNNKEL, per germline (reference sequence). This CDR3 comprises 15 residues. Here the CDR3 DNA reads TGTGCCAGCAGCCAACAAGCGGGAGGGCCTTCCGAGCAGTACTTC. Amino acid sequence: CASSQQAGGPSEQYF.

This clone was detected once. The V and J genes are TRBV19 and TRBJ1-6; D gene unclear. Deletions cut 4 bases from V and 7 bases from J, with 8 bases between. This CDR3 is built from 13 residues. Germline CDR1 LNHDA, CDR2 SQIVND (reference sequence). CDR3 protein: CASSTGLNSPLHF. In DNA, the CDR3 is TGTGCCAGTAGTACGGGCCTGAATTCACCCCTCCACTTT. The whole variable domain, filled in from reference TRBV19 and TRBJ1-6, reads DGGITQSPKYLFRKEGQNVTLSCEQNLNHDAMYWYRQDPGQGLRLIYYSQIVNDFQKGDIAEGYSVSREKKESFPLTVTSAQKNPTAFYLCASSTGLNSPLHFGNGTRLTVT.

This chain uses TRBV5-1 with TRBJ2-2; 10 bases match TRBD1. With 9 bases clipped from V and 6 bases from J, the junction kept 8 bases outside the gene matches. Germline V CDR1 and CDR2: SGHRS, YFSETQ. The CDR3 runs 14 residues. CDR3: CATATGGVAGELFF. In nucleotides, the CDR3 is TGCGCCACCGCGACAGGGGGCGTAGCCGGGGAGCTGTTTTTT.

The chain has TRBV29-1 and TRBJ2-5, with D hard to call. Trimming removed 5 bases at V and 2 bases at J, with 9 bases between. The germline CDR1 and CDR2 sequences are SQVTM and ANQGSEA. CDR3 length: 12 residues. The CDR3 region is CSVRTDQETQYF. The DNA for the CDR3 is TGCAGCGTTAGGACGGATCAAGAGACCCAGTACTTC. Full variable domain (remainder filled in from reference TRBV29-1 and TRBJ2-5): SAVISQKPSRDICQRGTSLTIQCQVDSQVTMMFWYRQQPGQSLTLIATANQGSEATYESGFVIDKFPISRPNLTFSTLTVSNMSPEDSSIYLCSVRTDQETQYFGPGTRLLVL.

In its sample, this clone is large. J is TRBJ1-2 and V is TRBV9, with D possibly matching TRBD1 (6 bases). Germline-derived CDR1 and CDR2 are SGDLS and YYNGEE. The CDR3 covers 19 residues. V was shortened by 4 bases and J by 0 bases, with 25 bases between the two germline ends. The DNA of the CDR3 is TGTGCCAGCAGCCCTGGGATGACAGGTTATTCAGGCTCTAACTATGGCTACACCTTC. It encodes CASSPGMTGYSGSNYGYTF.

The chain joins TRBV5-1 to TRBJ2-6; 9 positions agree with TRBD1. J lost 0 bases, V lost 0 bases, and 4 bases had no gene match. Germline assignment: CDR1 SGHRS and CDR2 YFSETQ. The CDR3 runs 18 residues. As DNA, the CDR3 is TGCGCCAGCAGCTTGGAGGGGACAGGGAACTCTGGGGCCAACGTCCTGACTTTC. Encoded protein: CASSLEGTGNSGANVLTF.

This chain links TRBV3-1 (or the pseudogene TRBV3-2) with TRBJ2-7, with D unclear. V dropped 1 base and J dropped 3 bases, with 4 bases sitting between them. The germline V gene encodes CDR1 LGHDT and CDR2 YNNKEL (reference sequence). This CDR3 region has 12 residues. This CDR3 reads CASSQGVYEQYF. The CDR3 DNA sequence: TGTGCCAGCAGCCAAGGTGTCTACGAGCAGTACTTC.

This rearrangement joins TRBV6-2 or TRBV6-3 to TRBJ2-4, with 12 bases that match TRBD1. Trimming cost V 2 bases and J 5 bases; bases outside gene matches: 19. Per the germline V gene, CDR1 is MNHEY and CDR2 is SVGEGT. This CDR3 is built from 21 residues. For the CDR3, the DNA is TGTGCCAGCAGTTACGGGACATTACGGCGGGACAGGGGGCGCGTTGAAAACATTCAGTACTTC. As protein: CASSYGTLRRDRGRVENIQYF.

The V call is TRBV6-5, the J call TRBJ2-5; 11 nucleotides align to TRBD2. Trimming took 5 bases from V and 0 from J; bases not matched to a gene: 2. CDR1 is MNHEY and CDR2 is SVGAGI in the germline V gene. The CDR3 length is 15 residues. CDR3 sequence (DNA): TGTGCCAGCAGTCCTAGCGGGGGGAACCAAGAGACCCAGTACTTC. Protein sequence: CASSPSGGNQETQYF.

This chain joins TRBV28 and TRBJ1-2, with D hard to call. V was trimmed by 6 bases and J by 0 bases, leaving 5 bases between them. The V gene's germline CDR1 is MDHEN and CDR2 SYDVKM. This CDR3 contains 12 residues. As DNA, the CDR3 is TGTGCCAGCAGCTACTCTAACTATGGCTACACCTTC. Translating it yields CASSYSNYGYTF.

This clone has just one count. Additional DNA sequences in this sample encode the identical CDR3. The chain combines TRBV19 with TRBJ1-1, with a weak D call TRBD1 (5 bases). Trimming left V 2 bases short and J 4 bases short, with 8 bases between. CDR3 length: 13 amino acids. The germline V gene has CDR1 LNHDA and CDR2 SQIVND (reference sequence). In DNA, the CDR3 is TGTGCCAGTAGTATACAGGGAGGCACTGAAGCTTTCTTT. It specifies CASSIQGGTEAFF. The full variable domain, with the rest looked up from reference TRBV19 and TRBJ1-1, is DGGITQSPKYLFRKEGQNVTLSCEQNLNHDAMYWYRQDPGQGLRLIYYSQIVNDFQKGDIAEGYSVSREKKESFPLTVTSAQKNPTAFYLCASSIQGGTEAFFGQGTRLTVV.

This chain uses TRBV14 with TRBJ1-5; tentative D call: TRBD1 (6 bases). The germline gives CDR1 SGHDN, CDR2 FVKESK. The CDR3 contains 15 residues. Between the trimmed V and J ends, which lost 9 bases and 6 bases, there was a span of 21 bases. CDR3 loop: CARKGNGGARQPQHF. The CDR3 DNA is TGTGCCAGAAAGGGGAACGGGGGGGCTCGTCAGCCCCAGCATTTT.

This chain links TRBV6-5 with TRBJ1-4, with D perhaps TRBD1 (5 bases). With 2 bases removed from V and 6 bases from J, the gap between germline ends came to 16 bases. Germline CDR1 reads MNHEY; CDR2 reads SVGAGI. CDR3 size: 16 residues. CDR3 sequence (DNA): TGTGCCAGCAGTTACCCTAAACAGGCTGGGTATGAAAAACTGTTTTTT. This translates into CASSYPKQAGYEKLFF.

This chain joins TRBV5-4 and TRBJ2-5; D remains unclear. Germline CDR1 is SGHNT and CDR2 is YYREEE (reference sequence). V dropped 4 bases and J dropped 4 bases, with 11 bases sitting between them. CDR3 length: 13 residues. The chain's CDR3 is CASSPWGGETQYF. The CDR3 bases are TGTGCCAGCAGCCCCTGGGGTGGAGAGACCCAGTACTTC. Full variable domain (rest looked up from reference TRBV5-4 and TRBJ2-5): ETGVTQSPTHLIKTRGQQVTLRCSSQSGHNTVSWYQQALGQGPQFIFQYYREEENGRGNFPPRFSGLQFPNYSSELNVNALELDDSALYLCASSPWGGETQYFGPGTRLLVL.

V and J are TRBV19 and TRBJ1-2, with TRBD1 matching over 8 bases. This CDR3 has 14 amino acids. The germline V gene encodes CDR1 LNHDA and CDR2 SQIVND (reference sequence). V gave up 10 bases and J gave up 7 bases; unmatched junction bases: 14. The CDR3 bases are TGTGCCACTACGTGGGCAGGGGGCGCGGTTGGCTACACCTTC. Protein product: CATTWAGGAVGYTF.

This chain joins TRBV9 and TRBJ2-7; D not resolved. Germline CDR1 SGDLS, CDR2 YYNGEE. The CDR3 is made up of 14 amino acids. V lost 0 bases to trimming and J lost 2 bases, with 9 bases between them. The CDR3 protein is CASSVASFPYEQYF. DNA of the CDR3: TGTGCCAGCAGCGTAGCAAGTTTCCCCTACGAGCAGTACTTC.

This chain joins TRBV4-1 and TRBJ2-7; D is perhaps TRBD1 (6 bases). The V gene lost 0 bases and the J gene lost 2 bases, with 14 bases spanning the gap. The CDR3 is 16 amino acids. Germline values: CDR1 MGHRA, CDR2 YSYEKL. The CDR3 DNA reads TGCGCCAGCAGCCAAGATAGAGGACAGCCTCCCTACGAGCAGTACTTC. It yields the protein CASSQDRGQPPYEQYF.

This clone has just one count. V usage is TRBV10-2 and J usage is TRBJ1-1, with a tentative D call TRBD1 (5 bases). Per germline, CDR1 WSHSY and CDR2 SAAADI. V was pared by 11 bases and J by 5 bases, with 18 bases between. The CDR3 sequence is 13 residues long. Here the CDR3 DNA reads TGCGCCCGCCGGGGTGGGGGGAGGACTGAAGCTTTCTTT. It codes for CARRGGGRTEAFF.

This clone appeared once. The chain couples TRBV11-2 to TRBJ1-3, with TRBD1 matching 8 bases. The germline CDR1 and CDR2 sequences are SGHAT and FQNNGV. Trimming at V came to 3 bases and at J to 4 bases, leaving 5 bases not matched to a gene. The CDR3 consists of 15 residues. This CDR3 reads CASSFNRGSGNTIYF. CDR3 sequence (DNA): TGTGCCAGCAGCTTCAACAGGGGGTCGGGAAACACCATATATTTT. Variable domain in full (rest from reference TRBV11-2 and TRBJ1-3): EAGVAQSPRYKIIEKRQSVAFWCNPISGHATLYWYQQILGQGPKLLIQFQNNGVVDDSQLPKDRFSAERLKGVDSTLKIQPAKLEDSAVYLCASSFNRGSGNTIYFGEGSWLTVV.

This chain connects TRBV2 to TRBJ2-1; unclear D gene. This CDR3 has 12 amino acids. Germline V gives CDR1 SNHLY, CDR2 FYNNEI. V dropped 5 bases and J dropped 8 bases, with 10 bases sitting between them. CDR3 nucleotides: TGTGCCAGCAGTTGGACCCGGGATGAGCAGTTCTTC. Amino acids: CASSWTRDEQFF.

The chain carries TRBV19 and TRBJ2-7; 7 nucleotides align to TRBD2. V shed 3 bases and J 4 bases; nucleotides not matched to a gene: 6. The CDR3 extends over 14 amino acids. Germline V gives CDR1 LNHDA, CDR2 SQIVND (reference sequence). CDR3 in amino acids: CASSIRLAAYEQYF. CDR3 DNA: TGTGCCAGTAGTATTAGGCTAGCGGCATACGAGCAGTACTTC.

This clone was found once. The gene calls are TRBV5-6 and TRBJ2-2, with TRBD2 matching 11 bases. After removal of 3 bases from V and 5 bases from J, the junction contained 6 bases not matched to a gene. The germline CDR1 and CDR2 sequences are SGHDT and YYEEEE. The CDR3 runs 16 residues. The chain's CDR3 is CASSSLLAGETGELFF. In nucleotides, the CDR3 is TGTGCCAGCAGCTCCCTACTAGCGGGAGAAACCGGGGAGCTGTTTTTT.

The CDR3, as DNA: TGTGCCAGCAGCTTAGGCGACAGACGGGGCTATGGCTACACCTTC. Translating it yields CASSLGDRRGYGYTF. This rearrangement joins TRBV13 to TRBJ1-2; perhaps TRBD1 as D (5 bases). V was trimmed by 0 bases and J by 4 bases, leaving 12 bases between them. This CDR3 is built from 15 residues. Germline CDR1 reads PRHDT; CDR2 reads FYEKMQ (reference sequence).

The gene calls are TRBV11-2 and TRBJ1-3, with TRBD1 as a possible D gene (5 bases). The germline gives CDR1 SGHAT, CDR2 FQNNGV. The CDR3 length is 18 residues. V lost 1 base and J 3 bases, leaving 19 bases between the germline ends. CDR3 protein: CASSLGDFKKYIGNTIYF. In nucleotides, the CDR3 is TGTGCCAGCAGCTTAGGGGACTTCAAAAAGTATATTGGAAACACCATATATTTT.

This clone was seen once. V and J are TRBV14 and TRBJ1-2; D not resolved. Trimming removed 4 bases at V and 3 bases at J, with 6 bases between. Germline V CDR1 and CDR2: SGHDN, FVKESK. This CDR3 contains 12 residues. CDR3 sequence: CASSPGDYGYTF. The CDR3 DNA reads TGTGCCAGCAGCCCCGGGGACTATGGCTACACCTTC.